The 31 T cell receptor beta chains below come from one sample, sequenced in a study of OX40 agonist ivuxolimab in advanced cancers. Here immunoSEQ multiplex PCR was the method, and the copy in TCRdb shows in-frame clones only, minus some. This table holds 52,000 or so clones, approximately 86% found once. This material consisted of CD4+ or CD8+ T cells sorted from blood, taken in a trial of the OX40 agonist ivuxolimab. These receptors originate from an adult with an advanced solid tumor such as melanoma, head and neck, liver or kidney cancer.

The chain carries TRBV11-3 and TRBJ1-5, with 9 positions matching TRBD1. The CDR3 is 15 residues long. Germline V gives CDR1 SGHNT, CDR2 YENEEA. J gave up 5 bases and V 11 bases, and 13 bases lay outside the gene matches. CDR3 bases: TGTGCCTCCCGGGTGGGACAGGGAACTCATCAGCCCCAGCATTTT. The encoded protein is CASRVGQGTHQPQHF.

The chain couples TRBV5-4 to TRBJ2-3; TRBD2 agrees at 10 bases. The CDR3 is made up of 14 amino acids. In germline, CDR1 is SGHNT, CDR2 YYREEE (reference sequence). The J segment lost 4 bases and the V segment lost 3 bases, leaving 2 bases of the junction unmatched. The CDR3 DNA sequence: TGTGCCAGCAGCTCAGCGGGAGGGGCAGATACGCAGTATTTT. Protein: CASSSAGGADTQYF.

This clone was recorded once. V is TRBV5-1 and J is TRBJ2-5; TRBD1 matches at 8 bases. The CDR3 covers 14 residues. V lost 2 bases to trimming and J lost 5 bases; unmatched junction nucleotides: 5. Per germline, CDR1 SGHRS and CDR2 YFSETQ. In DNA form, the CDR3 reads TGCGCCAGCAGCTTATCAGGGGGCTTGGAGACCCAGTACTTC. Translating it yields CASSLSGGLETQYF.

The chain employs TRBV5-1 and TRBJ2-5; D remains ambiguous. The CDR3 consists of 15 residues. Germline CDR1 reads SGHRS; CDR2 reads YFSETQ. Deletions cut 0 bases from V and 2 bases from J, with 11 bases between. CDR3 residues: CASSLAGASQETQYF. In DNA, the CDR3 is TGCGCCAGCAGCTTGGCTGGTGCGTCTCAAGAGACCCAGTACTTC.

The CDR3 nucleotides read TGTGCCAGTAGTATAGGGTCAGGAGTTAACTATGGCTACACCTTC. Translation gives CASSIGSGVNYGYTF. The rearrangement links TRBV19 to TRBJ1-2; no reliable D call. There are 15 residues in the CDR3. Trimming pared 1 base from V and 1 base from J, leaving 10 bases between. CDR1 is LNHDA, CDR2 SQIVND, per germline (reference sequence).

The chain recombines TRBV7-2 with TRBJ1-1; D gene unclear. The CDR3 sequence is 14 residues long. Germline assignment: CDR1 SGHTA and CDR2 FQGNSA. V lost 2 bases and J 4 bases, leaving 11 bases between the germline ends. CDR3 in DNA: TGTGCCAGCAGCTTAAAGGGTTTCGGCACTGAAGCTTTCTTT. Translated, it gives CASSLKGFGTEAFF.

J is TRBJ2-2 and V is TRBV11-1, with 10 bases fitting TRBD2. The J segment lost 6 bases and the V segment lost 2 bases, leaving 6 bases of the junction unmatched. The CDR3 spans 16 residues. Germline loops: CDR1 SGHAT, CDR2 FQDESV (reference sequence). In nucleotides, the CDR3 is TGTGCCAGCAGCTTAATCCTAGCGGGAGTTTCCGGGGAGCTGTTTTTT. It yields the protein CASSLILAGVSGELFF. Complete variable domain (other parts from reference TRBV11-1 and TRBJ2-2): EAEVAQSPRYKITEKSQAVAFWCDPISGHATLYWYRQILGQGPELLVQFQDESVVDDSQLPKDRFSAERLKGVDSTLKIQPAELGDSAMYLCASSLILAGVSGELFFGEGSRLTVL.

This clone was seen once. V usage is TRBV7-2 and J usage is TRBJ1-5; D is undetermined. Germline V gives CDR1 SGHTA, CDR2 FQGNSA. The ends were cut back, 2 bases at V and 4 bases at J, with 12 bases in the middle. The CDR3 totals 15 residues. The CDR3 is CASSLKGGVNQPQHF. As DNA, the CDR3 is TGTGCCAGCAGCTTAAAAGGTGGCGTGAATCAGCCCCAGCATTTT.

V and J are TRBV5-4 and TRBJ1-5; D is possibly TRBD1 (6 bases). Looked up from germline, CDR1 is SGHNT and CDR2 is YYREEE (reference sequence). The CDR3 runs 14 residues. V lost 0 bases and J 5 bases, leaving 9 bases between the germline ends. CDR3 amino acids: CASSLGGGDQPQHF. The CDR3 DNA reads as TGTGCCAGCAGCTTGGGGGGGGGCGATCAGCCCCAGCATTTT.

The chain links TRBV7-2 to TRBJ2-3, with 8 bases aligning to TRBD2. In germline, CDR1 is SGHTA, CDR2 FQGNSA. Trimming at V came to 0 bases and at J to 6 bases, leaving 8 bases not matched to a gene. CDR3 length equals 16 residues. CDR3: CASSLALAGGADTQYF. CDR3 DNA sequence: TGTGCCAGCAGCTTAGCGCTGGCGGGGGGCGCGGATACGCAGTATTTT.

The V gene is TRBV9, the J gene TRBJ2-1; D not certain. From germline, CDR1 is SGDLS and CDR2 YYNGEE. V was pared by 3 bases and J by 3 bases, with 13 bases between. The CDR3 totals 15 residues. The CDR3: CASSGPGLGYNEQFF. The CDR3 bases are TGTGCCAGCAGCGGACCGGGCCTAGGCTACAATGAGCAGTTCTTC.

This chain's CDR3 is CASSLAVGALGGNTIYF. DNA of the CDR3: TGCGCCAGCAGCTTGGCTGTCGGGGCTCTGGGCGGAAACACCATATATTTT. V usage is TRBV5-1 and J usage is TRBJ1-3; tentative D call: TRBD1 (5 bases). The V gene's germline CDR1 is SGHRS and CDR2 YFSETQ. The CDR3 extends over 17 amino acids. V dropped 0 bases and J dropped 4 bases, with 17 bases sitting between them.

The chain couples TRBV19 to TRBJ2-1, with TRBD2 identical over 11 bases. The CDR3 consists of 16 residues. Germline V CDR1 and CDR2: LNHDA, SQIVND (reference sequence). V trimming: 1 base; J trimming: 4 bases; junction bases outside the gene matches: 3. The CDR3 spells CASSIAGTSGYNEQFF. The CDR3 bases are TGTGCCAGTAGTATAGCCGGGACTAGCGGATACAATGAGCAGTTCTTC.

This clone was observed a handful of times. The chain joins TRBV19 to TRBJ2-3, with D unresolved. V lost 3 bases and J lost 7, with 5 bases in between. The CDR3 extends over 11 amino acids. Germline assignment: CDR1 LNHDA and CDR2 SQIVND (reference sequence). In nucleotides, the CDR3 is TGTGCCAGTAGTATGGGCTATACGCAGTATTTT. Protein: CASSMGYTQYF.

The chain is built from TRBV10-3 and TRBJ2-2, with a possible D match to TRBD2 (6 bases). The V end was cut by 6 bases, the J end by 6 bases, with 23 bases between. The CDR3 length is 17 residues. Germline-derived CDR1 and CDR2 are ENHRY and SYGVKD. CDR3 in DNA: TGTGCCATCAGCGCGGGGTTCAACGGTAGATCACCCGGGGAGCTGTTTTTT. Amino acid sequence: CAISAGFNGRSPGELFF.

This chain links TRBV7-6 with TRBJ2-5, with TRBD2 identical over 12 bases. The trim removed 0 bases at V and 3 bases at J, leaving 11 bases unmatched. This CDR3 comprises 19 residues. CDR1 SGHVS and CDR2 FNYEAQ come from the germline V gene. The CDR3 nucleotides read TGTGCCAGCAGCTTAGCTGGACCTAGCGGGAGGGCCAGAAAAGAGACCCAGTACTTC. This translates into CASSLAGPSGRARKETQYF.

In nucleotides, the CDR3 is TGTGCCAGCAGCGTTAGCTGGTCCTTCACAGATACGCAGTATTTT. It is translated as CASSVSWSFTDTQYF. The chain links TRBV9 to TRBJ2-3; D remains unclear. The CDR3 covers 15 residues. Germline CDR1 SGDLS, CDR2 YYNGEE. Trimming removed 2 bases at V and 2 bases at J, with 12 bases between.

This rearrangement joins TRBV7-9 to TRBJ2-7, with D perhaps being TRBD1 or TRBD2 (7 bases each). Germline lookup yields CDR1 SEHNR and CDR2 FQNEAQ (reference sequence). V dropped 4 bases and J dropped 0 bases, with 13 bases sitting between them. The CDR3 runs to 15 residues. CDR3 DNA sequence: TGTGCCAGCAGCTCCAGGGGGGGAAGCTCCTACGAGCAGTACTTC. The encoded protein is CASSSRGGSSYEQYF. The full variable domain, rest sourced from reference TRBV7-9 and TRBJ2-7, is DTGVSQNPRHKITKRGQNVTFRCDPISEHNRLYWYRQTLGQGPEFLTYFQNEAQLEKSRLLSDRFSAERPKGSFSTLEIQRTEQGDSAMYLCASSSRGGSSYEQYFGPGTRLTVT.

The chain combines TRBV5-1 with TRBJ2-3, with 10 bases fitting TRBD1. The CDR3 sequence is 16 residues long. Trimming at V came to 4 bases and at J to 0 bases, leaving 5 bases not matched to a gene. Looked up from germline, CDR1 is SGHRS and CDR2 is YFSETQ. CDR3 sequence reads: CASSNRQGASTDTQYF. The CDR3 region has the DNA TGCGCCAGCAGCAACAGACAGGGGGCTAGCACAGATACGCAGTATTTT. The full variable domain, completed using reference TRBV5-1 and TRBJ2-3, is KAGVTQTPRYLIKTRGQQVTLSCSPISGHRSVSWYQQTPGQGLQFLFEYFSETQRNKGNFPGRFSGRQFSNSRSEMNVSTLELGDSALYLCASSNRQGASTDTQYFGPGTRLTVL.

CDR3 coding DNA: TGTGCCAGCAGTGAAGCGTGGCTAGCGGCAAATGAGCAGTTCTTC. Its protein product is CASSEAWLAANEQFF. The rearrangement links TRBV2 to TRBJ2-1, with 7 bases identical to TRBD2. Germline V CDR1 and CDR2: SNHLY, FYNNEI. The CDR3 sequence is 15 residues long. Trimming removed 0 bases from V and 7 bases from J; junction bases left unmatched: 6.

This chain joins TRBV6-6 and TRBJ2-7, with D hard to call. Germline V gene lookup returns CDR1 MNHNY and CDR2 SVGAGI (reference sequence). This CDR3 has 13 amino acids. The ends were cut back, 6 bases at V and 0 bases at J, with 9 bases in the middle. The CDR3 loop is CASRPQDSYEQYF. CDR3 in DNA: TGTGCCAGCAGGCCGCAGGACTCCTACGAGCAGTACTTC.

This clone came up once. This chain links TRBV6-1 with TRBJ1-1; D is uncertain. Germline assignment: CDR1 MNHNS and CDR2 SASEGT. The CDR3 is 15 amino acids. With 6 bases removed from V and 0 bases from J, the gap between germline ends came to 14 bases. CDR3 sequence reads: CASSVGPTMNTEAFF. DNA of the CDR3: TGTGCCAGCAGCGTCGGGCCCACCATGAACACTGAAGCTTTCTTT.

This clone was picked up one time. The V call is TRBV29-1, the J call TRBJ2-3; 12 bases match TRBD1. CDR3 length equals 16 residues. Looked up from germline, CDR1 is SQVTM and CDR2 is ANQGSEA. With 4 bases clipped from V and 2 bases from J, the junction kept 7 bases outside the gene matches. CDR3 residues: CSVGGQGAFPTDTQYF. For the CDR3, the DNA is TGCAGCGTTGGGGGACAGGGGGCCTTCCCCACAGATACGCAGTATTTT.

The chain has TRBV7-2 and TRBJ2-3; D call uncertain. The V end was cut by 2 bases, the J end by 2 bases, with 14 bases between. Germline V CDR1 and CDR2: SGHTA, FQGNSA. The CDR3 has 16 residues. CDR3 DNA: TGTGCCAGCAGCTTAATTTCTCGAGGCATCACAGATACGCAGTATTTT. Translating it yields CASSLISRGITDTQYF.

This chain joins TRBV7-2 and TRBJ1-6; a weak D match, TRBD1 (6 bases). Germline V gene lookup returns CDR1 SGHTA and CDR2 FQGNSA. This CDR3 is built from 15 residues. V lost 2 bases to trimming and J lost 7 bases, with 12 bases between them. The CDR3 loop reads CASSLRGTQNSPLHF. The CDR3 DNA follows: TGTGCCAGCAGCTTAAGAGGGACACAGAATTCACCCCTCCACTTT.

This chain uses TRBV5-1 with TRBJ2-6; D gene uncertain. CDR3 length: 15 amino acids. From germline, CDR1 is SGHRS and CDR2 YFSETQ. V lost 7 bases to trimming and J lost 0 bases, with 11 bases between them. The CDR3 coding sequence is TGCGCCAGCCGCCGCGACCCCTCTGGGGCCAACGTCCTGACTTTC. Its translation: CASRRDPSGANVLTF.

The count of this clone is one. The genes are TRBV7-2 and TRBJ2-2; 9 bases line up with TRBD1. CDR1 is SGHTA and CDR2 is FQGNSA in the germline V gene. Unmatched junction bases numbered 1, after V lost 3 bases and J lost 5 bases. The CDR3 runs to 14 residues. The DNA of the CDR3 is TGTGCCAGCAGCTTCGACAGGGGGACCGGGGAGCTGTTTTTT. Translation gives CASSFDRGTGELFF.

This clone came up once. The chain has TRBV7-2 and TRBJ1-1; no reliable D call. Germline values: CDR1 SGHTA, CDR2 FQGNSA. V gave up 5 bases and J gave up 2 bases, with 9 bases separating them. The CDR3 has 13 amino acids. CDR3 nucleotide sequence: TGTGCCAGCAGCCCCTCGACCAACACTGAAGCTTTCTTT. Translating it yields CASSPSTNTEAFF.

The V and J genes are TRBV7-2 and TRBJ2-2; 7 nucleotides agree with TRBD1. CDR1 is SGHTA and CDR2 is FQGNSA in the germline V gene. The V and J ends lost 0 bases and 0 bases, in that order; junction bases with no gene match: 4. The CDR3 is 17 amino acids. Here the CDR3 reads CASSLARGQTNTGELFF. The CDR3 nucleotides are TGTGCCAGCAGCTTAGCCCGGGGACAGACGAACACCGGGGAGCTGTTTTTT.

This chain connects TRBV4-3 to TRBJ2-2, with 11 bases matching TRBD2. CDR1 and CDR2 (germline): LGHNA, YSLEER. V shed 3 bases, J shed 4 bases, and the junction held 7 bases outside the gene matches. The CDR3 length is 17 residues. The CDR3 coding sequence is TGCGCCAGCAGCCACCCCACTAGCGGGGGCGCCACCGGGGAGCTGTTTTTT. This gives the protein CASSHPTSGGATGELFF.

The chain carries TRBV30 and TRBJ2-5; no reliable D call. CDR3 length: 11 amino acids. Trimming cost V 5 bases and J 4 bases, with 8 bases left between them. CDR1 and CDR2 from the germline V gene are GTSNPN and SVGIG (reference sequence). This CDR3 reads CAWGPRETQYF. Written as DNA, the CDR3 is TGTGCCTGGGGACCGAGAGAGACCCAGTACTTC.